These 8 T cell receptor beta chains were all obtained from the same sample, sequenced in a study of memory CD4+ T cells and cytomegalovirus serostatus. Single viable CD3+CD4+CD8-CD45RO+ cells were sorted as the memory CD4+ T cells. Assay: immunoSEQ multiplex PCR; the TCRdb copy retains only in-frame clones and omits some. The table shows some 45,000 clones, with approximately 74% occurring only once. The sample was memory CD4+ T cells from blood. The receptors derive from an adult in good health and CMV-seropositive.

The genes are TRBV29-1 and TRBJ1-2; D gene ambiguous. This CDR3 comprises 14 residues. Trimming took 3 bases from V and 6 from J, leaving 17 bases between them. The germline V gene encodes CDR1 SQVTM and CDR2 ANQGSEA. The DNA of the CDR3 is TGCAGCGTTGAGGGCGCCTCTAGTGCGGATGGCTACACCTTC. It is translated as CSVEGASSADGYTF.

The J gene is TRBJ2-3, the V gene TRBV5-1; 14 nucleotides line up with TRBD2. Unmatched junction bases numbered 5, after V lost 3 bases and J lost 2 bases. From germline, CDR1 is SGHRS and CDR2 YFSETQ. The CDR3 sequence is 17 residues long. The CDR3: CASSWRLAGGSTDTQYF. The CDR3 DNA sequence: TGCGCCAGCAGCTGGAGACTAGCGGGGGGGTCCACAGATACGCAGTATTTT.

The V and J genes are TRBV6-6 and TRBJ2-3, with 12 positions matching TRBD2. This CDR3 has 14 amino acids. The germline V gene encodes CDR1 MNHNY and CDR2 SVGAGI (reference sequence). After removal of 5 bases from V and 8 bases from J, the junction contained 5 bases not matched to a gene. CDR3 sequence: CASSETSGGGTQYF. The CDR3 nucleotides read TGTGCCAGCAGTGAGACTAGCGGGGGCGGTACGCAGTATTTT.

V usage is TRBV4-2 and J usage is TRBJ1-2, with 7 bases lining up with TRBD1. The CDR3 extends over 18 amino acids. Germline V lookup: CDR1 LGHNA, CDR2 YNFKEQ. J was trimmed by 4 bases and V by 1 base; bases with no gene match: 15. This CDR3 reads CASSQATPGQSTAYGYTF. Written as DNA, the CDR3 is TGTGCCAGCAGCCAAGCCACACCGGGACAGAGTACCGCCTATGGCTACACCTTC.

The chain couples TRBV5-1 to TRBJ2-5; 8 bases are a match to TRBD2. The germline V gene has CDR1 SGHRS and CDR2 YFSETQ. This CDR3 is built from 16 residues. The V and J ends lost 0 bases and 4 bases, in that order; junction bases with no gene match: 8. The CDR3 bases are TGCGCCAGCAGCTTGGGAGACGGGGGGGCCCGAGAGACCCAGTACTTC. This gives the protein CASSLGDGGARETQYF.

The genes are TRBV7-8 and TRBJ1-1; D remains ambiguous. CDR1 and CDR2 (germline): SGHVS, FQNEAQ. Trimming removed 1 base at V and 5 bases at J, with 11 bases between. This CDR3 contains 14 residues. CDR3 region: CASSLEAIGTEAFF. DNA for the CDR3: TGTGCCAGCAGCTTAGAAGCAATAGGTACTGAAGCTTTCTTT.

The chain carries TRBV6-1 and TRBJ1-6; 7 bases match TRBD1. V trimming: 7 bases; J trimming: 3 bases; junction bases outside the gene matches: 6. CDR1 and CDR2 (germline): MNHNS, SASEGT. The CDR3 has 15 residues. CDR3 residues: CASIPQGFYNSPLHF. The CDR3 coding sequence is TGTGCCAGCATCCCACAGGGGTTCTATAATTCACCCCTCCACTTT.

The chain couples TRBV4-2 to TRBJ2-5; 9 bases are a match to TRBD2. V was pared by 4 bases and J by 5 bases, with 8 bases of the junction left unmatched. The CDR3 runs to 15 residues. In germline, CDR1 is LGHNA, CDR2 YNFKEQ. As DNA, the CDR3 is TGTGCCAGCAGCCTGTCTAGCGGGGACGAGGAGACCCAGTACTTC. Protein sequence: CASSLSSGDEETQYF.